This passage covers 15 T cell receptor beta chains from one sample sequenced in a study of neurological immune-mediated disorders. TCRdb called the 5' RACE reads again in MiXCR, with one record for every CDR3 protein. Here the sample spans some 95,000 distinct CDR3 sequences, 3.5% to 4% being singletons. The specimen was PBMCs. These receptors all come from a woman aged 18-35 years with multiple sclerosis.

The table lists this clonotype with many counts. The chain recombines TRBV20-1 with TRBJ2-7, with D tentatively TRBD2 (7 bases). Trimming shortened V by 6 bases and J by 4 bases, and 16 bases separated the two germline ends. This CDR3 region has 13 residues. Germline assignment: CDR1 DFQATT and CDR2 SNEGSKA (reference sequence). For the CDR3, the DNA is TGCAGTGCGGTGGACAGACTAGCTTACGAGCAGTACTTC. This codes for CSAVDRLAYEQYF.

This clonotype was seen ten or more times. The V gene is TRBV12-3 or TRBV12-4, the J gene TRBJ2-7, with 7 bases identical to TRBD1. The CDR3 totals 13 residues. Trimming took 5 bases from V and 4 from J; bases not matched to a gene: 5. The CDR3 protein is CASSVRTGYEQYF. The CDR3 coding sequence is TGTGCCAGCAGTGTTCGGACAGGTTACGAGCAGTACTTC.

This clonotype was counted many times. V usage is TRBV12-3 or TRBV12-4 and J usage is TRBJ1-2; D gene ambiguous. V lost 6 bases, J lost 4 bases, and 12 bases lay in between. CDR3 size: 13 residues. CDR3 region: CASRELKSYGYTF. Here the CDR3 DNA reads TGTGCCAGCAGGGAACTCAAATCCTATGGCTACACCTTC.

In this sample, this clonotype turned up many times. The chain joins TRBV4-2 to TRBJ1-6, with TRBD1 as a possible D gene (5 bases). Trimming removed 0 bases at V and 10 bases at J, with 16 bases between. The CDR3 spans 16 residues. CDR1 LGHNA and CDR2 YNFKEQ come from the germline V gene. As DNA, the CDR3 is TGTGCCAGCAGCCAAGATCGGCAGGCGGGGGGATCACCCCTCCACTTT. It yields the protein CASSQDRQAGGSPLHF.

This clonotype was recorded at least ten times. The J gene is TRBJ2-3, the V gene TRBV5-5; TRBD2 might be the D (6 bases). Trimming removed 4 bases at V and 2 bases at J, with 17 bases between. The CDR3 consists of 16 residues. Germline-derived CDR1 and CDR2 are SGHKS and YYEKEE (reference sequence). CDR3 DNA: TGTGCCAGCAGCCCGGGTATTGGGGGGTCCACAGATACGCAGTATTTT. This translates into CASSPGIGGSTDTQYF.

This clonotype was counted ten times or more. The genes are TRBV20-1 and TRBJ1-5; D unresolved. The germline gives CDR1 DFQATT, CDR2 SNEGSKA (reference sequence). V was shortened by 4 bases and J by 3 bases, with 10 bases between the two germline ends. CDR3 length: 13 amino acids. The CDR3 region is CSAKRLDNQPQHF. As DNA, the CDR3 is TGCAGTGCTAAGAGACTGGACAATCAGCCCCAGCATTTT.

This clonotype was detected many times. The rearrangement uses TRBV7-9 and TRBJ2-1, with 10 bases aligning to TRBD2. After removal of 6 bases from V and 3 bases from J, the junction contained 8 bases not matched to a gene. CDR1 and CDR2 from the germline V gene are SEHNR and FQNEAQ (reference sequence). The CDR3 is 16 residues long. CDR3: CASSPKGLASYNEQFF. The CDR3 nucleotides are TGTGCCAGCAGTCCAAAGGGACTAGCGAGCTACAATGAGCAGTTCTTC.

This clonotype appeared a few times. The chain employs TRBV19 and TRBJ2-3, with D maybe TRBD2 (6 bases). CDR1 and CDR2 from the germline V gene are LNHDA and SQIVND (reference sequence). With 2 bases removed from V and 2 bases from J, the gap between germline ends came to 14 bases. The CDR3 covers 16 residues. In nucleotides, the CDR3 is TGTGCCAGTAGTATAACCCCTGCGGGGCACACAGATACGCAGTATTTT. This translates into CASSITPAGHTDTQYF.

This clonotype appeared many times. The chain has TRBV6-2 or TRBV6-3 and TRBJ1-1; D gene ambiguous. The CDR3 is made up of 11 amino acids. The germline V and J ends were trimmed by 2 bases and 8 bases, with 6 bases remaining between them. The V gene's germline CDR1 is MNHEY and CDR2 SVGEGT. This chain's CDR3 is CASSYGREAFF. CDR3 nucleotides: TGTGCCAGCAGTTACGGCAGAGAAGCTTTCTTT.

This clonotype was observed many times. The rearrangement links TRBV7-2 to TRBJ1-5, with D hard to call. Germline V CDR1 and CDR2: SGHTA, FQGNSA. V gave up 5 bases and J gave up 0 bases, with 5 bases separating them. The CDR3 is 13 amino acids. DNA for the CDR3: TGTGCCAGCAGCCTCAGTAGCAATCAGCCCCAGCATTTT. It translates to CASSLSSNQPQHF.

Ten or more counts support this clonotype. The V gene is TRBV9, the J gene TRBJ2-3; unclear D gene. Between the trimmed V and J ends, which lost 0 bases and 3 bases, there was a span of 5 bases. CDR1 is SGDLS, CDR2 YYNGEE, per germline. The CDR3 is 13 residues long. The CDR3 nucleotides are TGTGCCAGCAGCGTAGGGCTGACAGATACGCAGTATTTT. It yields the protein CASSVGLTDTQYF.

This clonotype was recorded once. A clone one base away is much larger, so this may be a read error. The chain is built from TRBV3-1 and TRBJ1-6, with D possibly matching TRBD1 (5 bases). This CDR3 is 14 amino acids long. Per germline, CDR1 LGHDT and CDR2 YNNKEL (reference sequence). As DNA, the CDR3 is TGTGCCAGCAGCGGCCCGGGACCGAGTTCACACCTCCACTTT. Its translation is CASSGPGPSSHLHF.

Many counts were recorded for this clonotype. The gene calls are TRBV15 and TRBJ2-2; D not certain. V dropped 2 bases and J dropped 7 bases, with 17 bases sitting between them. The CDR3 is 16 amino acids. The germline CDR1 and CDR2 sequences are LNHNV and YYDKDF (reference sequence). CDR3: CATSRSLTMGGGELFF. The CDR3 nucleotides read TGTGCCACCAGCAGATCCCTGACCATGGGCGGCGGGGAGCTGTTTTTT.

In its sample, this clonotype was seen many times. The chain employs TRBV5-1 and TRBJ1-1; 9 nucleotides agree with TRBD1. Per germline, CDR1 SGHRS and CDR2 YFSETQ. CDR3 size: 16 residues. The junction had 7 bases not matched to a gene; V was cut back by 4 bases and J by 0 bases. CDR3 sequence reads: CASSAGQGSLNTEAFF. Written as DNA, the CDR3 is TGCGCCAGCAGCGCGGGACAGGGCTCCCTGAACACTGAAGCTTTCTTT.

This clonotype has at least ten counts. This chain joins TRBV5-5 and TRBJ2-5; possible D gene TRBD2, 7 bases. The CDR3 loop spans 15 amino acids. Trimming stripped 4 bases from V and 5 bases from J, with 18 bases between. In germline, CDR1 is SGHKS, CDR2 YYEKEE (reference sequence). The DNA for the CDR3 is TGTGCCAGCAGCCGGGGGGCCAGGCCCGGGGAGACCCAGTACTTC. It is translated as CASSRGARPGETQYF.